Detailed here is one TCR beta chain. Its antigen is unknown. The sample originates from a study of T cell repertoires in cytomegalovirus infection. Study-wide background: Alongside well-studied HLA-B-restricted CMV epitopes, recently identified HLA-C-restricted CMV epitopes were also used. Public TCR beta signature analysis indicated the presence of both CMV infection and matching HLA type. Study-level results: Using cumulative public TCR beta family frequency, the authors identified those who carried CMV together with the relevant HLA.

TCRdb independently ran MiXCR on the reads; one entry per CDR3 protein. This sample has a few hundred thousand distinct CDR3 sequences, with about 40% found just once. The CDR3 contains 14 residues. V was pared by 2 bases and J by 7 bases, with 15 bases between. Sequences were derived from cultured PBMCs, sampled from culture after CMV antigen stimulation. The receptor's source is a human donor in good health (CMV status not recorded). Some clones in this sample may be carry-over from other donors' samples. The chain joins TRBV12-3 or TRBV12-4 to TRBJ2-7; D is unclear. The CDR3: CASSLRQATLEQYF. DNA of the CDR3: TGTGCCAGCAGTTTACGGCAGGCAACTTTGGAGCAGTACTTC.